These T cell receptor beta chains were read from a single sample in a study of T cell responses to AZD1222 COVID-19 vaccine. The method was immunoSEQ multiplex PCR; TCRdb's version includes in-frame clones alone and lacks a portion of them. There are 100,000 to 150,000 clones in the sample; more than 85% occur only once, and approximately 2% lies in the top ten. The source material was peripheral blood, sampled 28 days after the second AZD1222 dose. The receptors shown here come from an adult who received the AZD1222 COVID-19 vaccine. Each CDR3 is given with its conserved first and last residue. Fields, in order: V gene, D gene, J gene, clone size, CDR3 protein, CDR3 DNA. D genes are given only for firm matches. Clone size appears in some rows only: once, few, many, or a class for an expanded clone.

TRBV12-5,-,TRBJ2-3,-,CASGRGIDLTTDTQYF,TGTGCTAGTGGGAGGGGGATCGACCTTACCACAGATACGCAGTATTTT
TRBV24-1,TRBD2,TRBJ2-1,-,CATMAGGVNEQFF,TGTGCCACCATGGCGGGAGGCGTGAATGAGCAGTTCTTC
TRBV6-2/TRBV6-3,-,TRBJ1-5,-,CASSYQGGQPQHF,TGTGCCAGCAGTTACCAGGGCGGTCAGCCCCAGCATTTT
TRBV6-1,-,TRBJ1-2,-,CASSESNYGYTF,TGTGCCAGCAGTGAGTCCAACTATGGCTACACCTTC
TRBV12-5,-,TRBJ1-3,-,CASVPGFWNTIYF,TGTGCTAGTGTTCCGGGTTTTTGGAACACCATATATTTT
TRBV5-8,-,TRBJ1-2,-,CASSWGGSSYGYTF,TGTGCCAGCAGCTGGGGGGGCAGTAGCTATGGCTACACCTTC
TRBV7-2,TRBD2,TRBJ2-5,-,CASSVRLAGLPETQYF,TGTGCCAGCAGCGTCAGACTAGCGGGTCTTCCAGAGACCCAGTACTTC
TRBV18,-,TRBJ1-4,-,CASSRGFATNEKLFF,TGTGCCAGCTCACGGGGATTCGCAACTAATGAAAAACTGTTTTTT
TRBV28,TRBD2,TRBJ2-3,-,CASSPAGEGLGSTDTQYF,TGTGCCAGCAGTCCCGCCGGGGAGGGACTGGGTAGCACAGATACGCAGTATTTT
TRBV7-6,-,TRBJ1-3,-,CASSLVAAGRGGSGNTIYF,TGTGCCAGCAGCTTAGTAGCCGCGGGCAGGGGAGGCTCTGGAAACACCATATATTTT
TRBV7-2,-,TRBJ1-2,-,CASSFPGLHYGYTF,TGTGCCAGCAGCTTCCCGGGATTGCACTATGGCTACACCTTC
TRBV21-1,-,TRBJ2-2,-,CASSNPGGAFDTGELFF,TGTGCCAGCAGCAATCCGGGGGGCGCGTTCGACACCGGGGAGCTGTTTTTT
TRBV6-6,TRBD1,TRBJ1-1,once,CASSRDRESTEAFF,TGTGCCAGCAGTCGGGACAGAGAGAGCACTGAAGCTTTCTTT
TRBV3-1/TRBV3-2,TRBD2,TRBJ2-1,-,CASSHSASGTNEQFF,TGTGCCAGCAGCCACTCGGCTAGCGGGACCAATGAGCAGTTCTTC
TRBV18,-,TRBJ1-5,once,CASSHIENQPQHF,TGTGCCAGCTCACACATCGAGAATCAGCCCCAGCATTTT
TRBV7-8,-,TRBJ2-1,-,CASSRPGYEQFF,TGTGCCAGCAGCCGTCCGGGATATGAGCAGTTCTTC
TRBV7-2,-,TRBJ1-1,-,CASSLAKGGLNTEAFF,TGTGCCAGCAGCTTAGCGAAAGGCGGGTTAAACACTGAAGCTTTCTTT
TRBV28,-,TRBJ1-1,-,CASSLVQNTEAFF,TGTGCCAGCAGTTTGGTCCAGAACACTGAAGCTTTCTTT
TRBV18,-,TRBJ1-1,-,CASSPMGGEAFF,TGTGCCAGCTCACCAATGGGGGGCGAAGCTTTCTTT
TRBV9,TRBD1,TRBJ2-7,-,CASSGQGELGEQYF,TGTGCCAGCAGCGGCCAGGGGGAGCTTGGGGAGCAGTACTTC
TRBV6-5,TRBD1,TRBJ2-2,-,CASSQTGANTGELFF,TGTGCCAGCAGCCAAACAGGGGCGAACACCGGGGAGCTGTTTTTT
TRBV11-2,-,TRBJ1-4,-,CASSLGGTLTEKLFF,TGTGCCAGCAGCTTAGGAGGGACATTAACGGAAAAACTGTTTTTT
TRBV11-3,TRBD2,TRBJ2-1,-,CASSHLISGWGNEQFF,TGTGCCAGCAGCCACCTGATTAGCGGGTGGGGCAATGAGCAGTTCTTC
TRBV6-5,-,TRBJ2-3,-,CASTSNSQGTQYF,TGTGCCAGCACCTCCAACTCCCAGGGGACGCAGTATTTT
TRBV11-1,-,TRBJ1-1,-,CASSYPTGPMNTEAFF,TGTGCCAGCAGCTATCCTACCGGGCCGATGAACACTGAAGCTTTCTTT
TRBV7-8,-,TRBJ1-2,-,CASSPYGVIEDGYTF,TGTGCCAGCAGCCCTTACGGGGTGATAGAGGACGGCTACACCTTC
TRBV6-5,-,TRBJ1-5,-,CASSSTVNQPQHF,TGTGCCAGCAGTTCGACAGTAAATCAGCCCCAGCATTTT
TRBV7-9,TRBD2,TRBJ2-4,once,CASSIWGGKDKNIQYF,TGTGCCAGCAGCATTTGGGGGGGAAAGGACAAAAACATTCAGTACTTC
TRBV3-1/TRBV3-2,TRBD2,TRBJ2-1,-,CASSPRGSGDNEQFF,TGTGCCAGCAGCCCCCGGGGAAGCGGGGATAATGAGCAGTTCTTC
TRBV5-1,-,TRBJ2-7,-,CASSLEGGTGTYEQYF,TGCGCCAGCAGCTTGGAGGGGGGAACGGGGACCTACGAGCAGTACTTC
TRBV7-9,-,TRBJ2-5,-,CASSLGGVETQYF,TGTGCCAGCAGCTTAGGAGGGGTTGAGACCCAGTACTTC
TRBV5-6,-,TRBJ2-5,-,CASSTGETQYF,TGTGCCAGCAGCACTGGGGAGACCCAGTACTTC
TRBV7-2,TRBD1,TRBJ1-2,few,CASSLVGDRGSGYTF,TGTGCCAGCAGCTTAGTGGGGGACAGGGGAAGCGGCTACACCTTC
TRBV7-2,-,TRBJ2-1,-,CASSLRRSSYNEQFF,TGTGCCAGCAGCCTGCGGCGGAGTTCCTACAATGAGCAGTTCTTC
TRBV5-6,-,TRBJ2-3,-,CASSFGTDTQYF,TGTGCCAGCAGCTTTGGCACAGATACGCAGTATTTT
TRBV28,-,TRBJ2-4,-,CASSLGDLVQYF,TGTGCCAGCAGTTTAGGAGACCTAGTTCAGTACTTC
TRBV19,TRBD2,TRBJ2-7,once,CASSRLAGNYEQYF,TGTGCCAGTAGTCGACTAGCGGGAAACTACGAGCAGTACTTC
TRBV27,TRBD1,TRBJ1-5,-,CASRTGNNQPQHF,TGTGCCAGCCGGACAGGGAACAATCAGCCCCAGCATTTT
TRBV7-3,TRBD2,TRBJ2-1,-,CASSYPSGTSSYNEQFF,TGTGCCAGCAGCTACCCTAGCGGGACTAGCTCCTACAATGAGCAGTTCTTC
TRBV19,-,TRBJ2-5,-,CASSMGASIPLTQYF,TGTGCCAGTAGTATGGGGGCGTCCATCCCCTTGACCCAGTACTTC